Below, 22 T cell receptor beta chains from the same sample are listed, as sequenced in a study of cytomegalovirus exposure and HLA in healthy donors. Data came from immunoSEQ multiplex PCR; TCRdb stores just in-frame clones and leaves some out. The table shows around 350,000 clones, with 80% to 90% occurring only once. The source material was PBMCs. These receptors all stem from a woman between 18 and 29 years old in good health and CMV-seronegative.

This clone appeared a single time. The rearrangement links TRBV30 to TRBJ1-4, with D possibly TRBD1 on 5 matching bases. Germline loops: CDR1 GTSNPN, CDR2 SVGIG (reference sequence). CDR3 length: 14 residues. The V gene lost 0 bases and the J gene lost 6 bases, with 11 bases spanning the gap. The CDR3 DNA is TGTGCCTGGAGTGTTGGGGCAGGTGATGAAAAACTGTTTTTT. This translates into CAWSVGAGDEKLFF.

The rearrangement links TRBV19 to TRBJ2-7; D might be TRBD2 (5 bases). Germline-derived CDR1 and CDR2 are LNHDA and SQIVND (reference sequence). The CDR3 spans 13 residues. Trimming took 1 base from V and 7 from J, leaving 11 bases between them. DNA for the CDR3: TGTGCCAGTAGTATAGGCGGCTCGGGGGAGCAGTACTTC. This sequence encodes CASSIGGSGEQYF.

J is TRBJ2-6 and V is TRBV11-2; the match to TRBD2 covers 7 bases. The CDR3 spans 18 residues. Germline CDR1 reads SGHAT; CDR2 reads FQNNGV. V lost 5 bases and J lost 2; bases outside the gene matches: 12. In nucleotides, the CDR3 is TGTGCCAGCAGCAAACCCGGGCGGGGGACCCCTGGGGCCAACGTCCTGACTTTC. This translates into CASSKPGRGTPGANVLTF.

The rearrangement joins TRBV28 to TRBJ2-7; D is perhaps TRBD1 (5 bases). The V gene lost 5 bases and the J gene lost 3 bases, with 8 bases spanning the gap. The CDR3 runs 12 residues. CDR1 MDHEN and CDR2 SYDVKM come from the germline V gene. The CDR3 loop is CASSPDIYEQYF. The CDR3 region has the DNA TGTGCCAGCAGTCCGGACATCTACGAGCAGTACTTC. Combining the CDR3 with reference TRBV28 and TRBJ2-7 gives the whole variable domain DVKVTQSSRYLVKRTGEKVFLECVQDMDHENMFWYRQDPGLGLRLIYFSYDVKMKEKGDIPEGYSVSREKKERFSLILESASTNQTSMYLCASSPDIYEQYFGPGTRLTVT.

The chain links TRBV7-2 to TRBJ1-1, with TRBD1 matching over 7 bases. V was pared by 6 bases and J by 0 bases, with 7 bases of the junction left unmatched. Germline assignment: CDR1 SGHTA and CDR2 FQGNSA. The CDR3 length is 15 residues. CDR3 in DNA: TGTGCCAGCAGGGCCCCCGGGACAGTGAACACTGAAGCTTTCTTT. Encoded protein: CASRAPGTVNTEAFF.

This clone has only one observation. The chain combines TRBV6-5 with TRBJ2-2; 8 bases map to TRBD1. Germline V gene sequence: CDR1 MNHEY, CDR2 SVGAGI. The length of the CDR3 is 15 residues. Germline trimming cut 7 bases from V and 7 bases from J; bases unmatched to any gene: 11. CDR3 amino acids: CASTFGQGWVGELFF. CDR3 DNA: TGTGCCAGCACCTTTGGACAGGGATGGGTCGGGGAGCTGTTTTTT.

The V gene is TRBV5-1, the J gene TRBJ1-1, with a possible D match to TRBD1 (5 bases). Germline V gene data show CDR1 as SGHRS and CDR2 as YFSETQ. The CDR3 is 12 residues long. V lost 4 bases and J lost 10, with 14 bases in between. The CDR3 spells CASSPQGARAFF. CDR3 nucleotides: TGCGCCAGCAGCCCCCAAGGGGCCCGAGCTTTCTTT.

CDR3 loop: CASRGPGNTIYF. The CDR3 coding sequence is TGTGCCAGCAGGGGGCCGGGAAACACCATATATTTT. The V call is TRBV2, the J call TRBJ1-3, with D possibly TRBD1 on 5 matching bases. Germline CDR1 and CDR2: SNHLY and FYNNEI. The CDR3 loop spans 12 amino acids. Between the trimmed V and J ends, which lost 6 bases and 4 bases, there was a span of 7 bases.

This sequence joins TRBV27 and TRBJ1-5; D possibly corresponds to TRBD1 (5 bases). Trimming took 1 base from V and 1 from J, leaving 8 bases between them. CDR1 and CDR2 (germline): MNHEY, SMNVEV (reference sequence). The CDR3 spans 15 residues. The CDR3 reads CASSLWGESNQPQHF. The CDR3 DNA reads TGTGCCAGCAGTTTATGGGGGGAGAGCAATCAGCCCCAGCATTTT.

The chain carries TRBV28 and TRBJ1-2; a weak D match, TRBD1 (6 bases). The CDR3 is 12 residues long. V lost 6 bases and J 4 bases, leaving 9 bases between the germline ends. Germline CDR1 reads MDHEN; CDR2 reads SYDVKM. The CDR3 bases are TGTGCCAGCAGCGCCAGGGGCTATGGCTACACCTTC. This gives the protein CASSARGYGYTF.

The chain joins TRBV7-8 to TRBJ2-7; TRBD1 aligns across 7 bases. The CDR3 is made up of 16 amino acids. V was clipped by 7 bases and J by 6 bases; unmatched bases: 18. Germline V gene sequence: CDR1 SGHVS, CDR2 FQNEAQ. CDR3 protein: CASTQPPTGFSGEQYF. The CDR3 bases are TGTGCCAGCACCCAACCCCCGACAGGGTTTTCGGGCGAGCAGTACTTC.

The chain links TRBV5-1 to TRBJ2-1; 10 positions match TRBD2. Germline V lookup: CDR1 SGHRS, CDR2 YFSETQ. Unmatched junction bases numbered 11, after V lost 6 bases and J lost 5 bases. This CDR3 region has 16 residues. The CDR3 coding sequence is TGCGCCAGCATTATGGGTGATAGCGGGGGGCACAATGAGCAGTTCTTC. Translation: CASIMGDSGGHNEQFF.

The chain recombines TRBV28 with TRBJ2-5, with D maybe TRBD1 (6 bases). The CDR3 totals 17 residues. The V gene lost 3 bases and the J gene lost 2 bases, with 19 bases spanning the gap. Germline V gene lookup returns CDR1 MDHEN and CDR2 SYDVKM. CDR3 DNA: TGTGCCAGCAGTTTTAGGGGTGGGACACCTATTCAAGAGACCCAGTACTTC. This sequence encodes CASSFRGGTPIQETQYF.

The chain carries TRBV6-5 and TRBJ2-1; 11 bases are shared with TRBD2. Germline values: CDR1 MNHEY, CDR2 SVGAGI. With 6 bases clipped from V and 7 bases from J, the junction kept 8 bases outside the gene matches. This CDR3 has 15 amino acids. DNA for the CDR3: TGTGCCAGCAGCCGCCCTAGCGGGAGGACAAATGAGCAGTTCTTC. This encodes CASSRPSGRTNEQFF.

This clone was seen more than once but under ten times. The chain employs TRBV27 and TRBJ2-3, with D uncertain. Germline values: CDR1 MNHEY, CDR2 SMNVEV (reference sequence). The V end was cut by 0 bases, the J end by 1 base, with 8 bases between. The CDR3 consists of 15 residues. Written as DNA, the CDR3 is TGTGCCAGCAGTTTATCCCCGGTTGGCACAGATACGCAGTATTTT. Protein sequence: CASSLSPVGTDTQYF.

This rearrangement joins TRBV27 to TRBJ2-2; 10 bases line up with TRBD1. There are 17 residues in the CDR3. The junction had 10 bases not matched to a gene; V was cut back by 4 bases and J by 5 bases. CDR1 MNHEY and CDR2 SMNVEV come from the germline V gene (reference sequence). The chain's CDR3 is CASSWMGGQGETGELFF. In DNA, the CDR3 is TGTGCCAGCAGTTGGATGGGAGGACAGGGGGAAACCGGGGAGCTGTTTTTT.

This clone appeared a few times. In DNA, the CDR3 is TGTGCCAGCAGCCGGACCGGGACAGGCGAATGGTATGGCTACACCTTC. It encodes CASSRTGTGEWYGYTF. The V gene is TRBV5-4, the J gene TRBJ1-2; TRBD1 aligns across 8 bases. The V segment lost 4 bases and the J segment 5 bases; nucleotides outside the gene matches: 13. The CDR3 contains 16 residues. CDR1 and CDR2 (germline): SGHNT, YYREEE (reference sequence).

The chain joins TRBV18 to TRBJ1-2; TRBD1 matches 9 bases. CDR3 size: 15 residues. Germline trimming cut 0 bases from V and 5 bases from J; bases unmatched to any gene: 4. Looked up from germline, CDR1 is KGHSH and CDR2 is LQKENI. The CDR3 nucleotides are TGTGCCAGCTCACCACCGGGACAGGGAGAATATGGCTACACCTTC. This translates into CASSPPGQGEYGYTF.

This clone has just a few counts. The rearrangement joins TRBV5-6 to TRBJ1-1; tentatively, D is TRBD1 (5 bases). V was pared by 5 bases and J by 3 bases, with 14 bases between. The CDR3 is made up of 14 amino acids. Germline V lookup: CDR1 SGHDT, CDR2 YYEEEE. CDR3 residues: CASSQGGWDTEAFF. CDR3 nucleotides: TGTGCCAGCAGTCAGGGAGGGTGGGACACTGAAGCTTTCTTT. Based on the CDR3 plus reference TRBV5-6 and TRBJ1-1, the full variable domain is DAGVTQSPTHLIKTRGQQVTLRCSPKSGHDTVSWYQQALGQGPQFIFQYYEEEERQRGNFPDRFSGHQFPNYSSELNVNALLLGDSALYLCASSQGGWDTEAFFGQGTRLTVV.

The chain links TRBV18 to TRBJ1-1; 8 bases are shared with TRBD1. The CDR3 contains 15 residues. Germline CDR1 and CDR2: KGHSH and LQKENI. Trimming took 3 bases from V and 3 from J; bases not matched to a gene: 6. Here the CDR3 reads CASSPLLQGDTEAFF. The CDR3 DNA is TGTGCCAGCTCACCTTTACTACAGGGGGACACTGAAGCTTTCTTT.

CDR3 loop: CASSPLSGRPYEQYF. The DNA of the CDR3 is TGTGCCAGCAGCCCTCTAAGCGGGAGGCCCTACGAGCAGTACTTC. The J gene is TRBJ2-7, the V gene TRBV9, with 9 bases identical to TRBD2. V lost 4 bases, J lost 2 bases, and 7 bases stayed unmatched. The germline CDR1 and CDR2 sequences are SGDLS and YYNGEE. The CDR3 runs 15 residues.

The chain has TRBV7-8 and TRBJ1-6; D gene unclear. CDR3 length: 13 residues. Germline-derived CDR1 and CDR2 are SGHVS and FQNEAQ. The V end was cut by 6 bases, the J end by 9 bases, with 12 bases between. CDR3 loop: CASSLQEGSPLHF. The DNA for the CDR3 is TGTGCCAGCAGTTTACAAGAGGGTTCACCCCTCCACTTT.